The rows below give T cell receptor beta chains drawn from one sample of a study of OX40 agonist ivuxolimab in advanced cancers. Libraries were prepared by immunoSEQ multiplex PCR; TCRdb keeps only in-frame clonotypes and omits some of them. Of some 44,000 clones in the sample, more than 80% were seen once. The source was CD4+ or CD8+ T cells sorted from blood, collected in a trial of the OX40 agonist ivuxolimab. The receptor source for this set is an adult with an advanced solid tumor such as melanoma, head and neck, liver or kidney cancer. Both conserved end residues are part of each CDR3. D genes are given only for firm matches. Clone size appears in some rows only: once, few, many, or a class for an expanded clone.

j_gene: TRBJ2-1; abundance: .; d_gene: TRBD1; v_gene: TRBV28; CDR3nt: TGTGCCAGCAGCCTACCGGGACAGGGTGTGTGGAATGAGCAGTTCTTC; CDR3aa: CASSLPGQGVWNEQFF
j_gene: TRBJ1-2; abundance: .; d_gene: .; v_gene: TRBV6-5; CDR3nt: TGTGCCAGCAGTTACTCAAGTCGGGGACTTATGGTCGGCTACACCTTC; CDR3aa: CASSYSSRGLMVGYTF
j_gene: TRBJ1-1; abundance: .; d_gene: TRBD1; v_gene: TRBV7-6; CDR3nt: TGTGCCAGCAGCGAATCCCTAGGGCAGGGGGCTTACACTGAAGCTTTCTTT; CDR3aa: CASSESLGQGAYTEAFF
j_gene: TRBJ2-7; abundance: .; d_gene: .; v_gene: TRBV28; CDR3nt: TGTGCCAGCAGTTCTTTGTCGGGACAACCGTCCTACGAGCAGTACTTC; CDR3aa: CASSSLSGQPSYEQYF
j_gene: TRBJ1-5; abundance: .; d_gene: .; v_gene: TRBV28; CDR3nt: TGTGCCAGCAGAGCCACAGGGCTGCCCCAGCATTTT; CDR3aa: CASRATGLPQHF
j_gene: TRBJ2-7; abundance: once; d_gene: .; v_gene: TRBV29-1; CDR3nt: TGCAGCGTTGTCGCAGGGCCCTACGGGCAGTACTTC; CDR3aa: CSVVAGPYGQYF
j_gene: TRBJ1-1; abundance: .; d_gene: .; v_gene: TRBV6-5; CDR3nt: TGTGCCAGCAGGCTAAATATGAACACTGAAGCTTTCTTT; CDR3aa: CASRLNMNTEAFF
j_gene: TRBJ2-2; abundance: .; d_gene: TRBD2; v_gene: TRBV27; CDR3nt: TGTGCCAGCGCCCCCAGAATACTAGCGAGAGACCCCCTGAACACCGGGGAGCTGTTTTTT; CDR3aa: CASAPRILARDPLNTGELFF
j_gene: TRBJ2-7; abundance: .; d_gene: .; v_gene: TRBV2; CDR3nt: TGTGCCAGCAGTCCTACTGCTCTCGAGGAGTACTTC; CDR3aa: CASSPTALEEYF
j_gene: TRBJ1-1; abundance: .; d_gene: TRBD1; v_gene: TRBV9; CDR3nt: TGTGCCAGCAGCGCCCGCCCAGGACAGGGGGGCTTAATGAACACTGAAGCTTTCTTT; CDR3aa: CASSARPGQGGLMNTEAFF
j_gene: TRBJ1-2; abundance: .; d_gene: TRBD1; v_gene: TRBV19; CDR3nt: TGTGCCAGTAGCAGCGGACAGGTTCTCTATGGCTACACCTTC; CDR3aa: CASSSGQVLYGYTF
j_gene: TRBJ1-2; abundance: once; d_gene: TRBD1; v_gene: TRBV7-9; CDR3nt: TGTGCCAGCAGCTTCTTGTACCTGGACAGGTTAGCCTGGGATGGCTACACCTTC; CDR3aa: CASSFLYLDRLAWDGYTF
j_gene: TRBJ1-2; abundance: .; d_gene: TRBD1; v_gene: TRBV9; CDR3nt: TGTGCCAGCAGATCCTCCGGGACAGGGGACCATGGCTACACCTTC; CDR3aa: CASRSSGTGDHGYTF
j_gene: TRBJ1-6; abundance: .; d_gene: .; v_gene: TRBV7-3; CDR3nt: TGTGCCAGCAGCGACCAGGCCGGTTCACCCCTCCACTTT; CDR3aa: CASSDQAGSPLHF
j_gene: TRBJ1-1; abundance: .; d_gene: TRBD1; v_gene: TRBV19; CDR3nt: TGTGCCAGTAGTGCCGACAGGGGGTACACTGAAGCTTTCTTT; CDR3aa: CASSADRGYTEAFF
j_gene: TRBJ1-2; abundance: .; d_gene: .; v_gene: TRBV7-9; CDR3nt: TGTGCCAGCAGCTTACCCTTGCCAGTAGATGGCTACACCTTC; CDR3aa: CASSLPLPVDGYTF